Presented here are 3 T cell receptor beta chains from one specimen sequenced in a study of cytomegalovirus exposure and HLA in healthy donors. Amplification used 60 Vbeta primers and 13 Jbeta primers. The method was immunoSEQ multiplex PCR; TCRdb's version includes in-frame clones alone and lacks a portion of them. This table has more than 90,000 clones, around 77% appearing once. The sequencing sample was made of PBMCs. Every receptor here comes from a man aged 50 to 60 in good health and CMV-seropositive.

This rearrangement joins TRBV7-9 to TRBJ2-6, with D possibly TRBD2 on 5 matching bases. CDR3 size: 15 residues. Deletions cut 5 bases from V and 1 base from J, with 9 bases between. The germline V gene encodes CDR1 SEHNR and CDR2 FQNEAQ (reference sequence). The CDR3 protein is CASSPWRSGANVLTF. The CDR3 bases are TGTGCCAGCAGCCCCTGGAGGTCTGGGGCCAACGTCCTGACTTTC.

The J gene is TRBJ2-7, the V gene TRBV14; 9 nucleotides match TRBD1. This CDR3 is 16 amino acids long. J lost 3 bases, V lost 3 bases, and 9 bases had no gene match. Germline CDR1 SGHDN, CDR2 FVKESK. CDR3 in amino acids: CASSQAWTGVRYEQYF. DNA for the CDR3: TGTGCCAGCAGCCAGGCCTGGACAGGGGTACGCTACGAGCAGTACTTC.

As regards this clone: The junction departs from the called germline gene at one end, perhaps through a read error. The chain links TRBV11-2 to TRBJ2-5, with 7 bases identical to TRBD1. Germline V gene lookup returns CDR1 SGHAT and CDR2 FQNNGV. The CDR3 has 16 amino acids. Here the CDR3 DNA reads TGTGCCAGCAGCTTTTTTCGGGACAGCGTTTTTGAGACTCAGTACTTC. This gives the protein CASSFFRDSVFETQYF.